The clone carrying this T cell receptor beta chain was seen a few times. TCRdb fed the reads into MiXCR, producing one record per CDR3 protein. Here the sample spans fewer than 200,000 distinct CDR3 sequences, 8% to 10% being singletons. Germline values: CDR1 DFQATT, CDR2 SNEGSKA (reference sequence). V was cut by 0 bases and J by 11 bases, with 13 bases left in between. The CDR3 extends over 13 amino acids. The data stem from a study of T cell repertoires in cytomegalovirus infection. Whole-study context: Carrying CMV and the relevant HLA type showed in public TCR beta signatures.

V is TRBV20-1 and J is TRBJ1-4; D is perhaps TRBD1 (5 bases). The clonotype originates from a human donor in good health (CMV status not recorded). Some clones in this sample may be carry-over from other donors' samples. The sequencing sample was made of PBMCs. The CDR3 spells CSARDQEGLKLFF. CDR3 DNA sequence: TGCAGTGCTAGAGATCAAGAGGGGCTGAAACTGTTTTTT.